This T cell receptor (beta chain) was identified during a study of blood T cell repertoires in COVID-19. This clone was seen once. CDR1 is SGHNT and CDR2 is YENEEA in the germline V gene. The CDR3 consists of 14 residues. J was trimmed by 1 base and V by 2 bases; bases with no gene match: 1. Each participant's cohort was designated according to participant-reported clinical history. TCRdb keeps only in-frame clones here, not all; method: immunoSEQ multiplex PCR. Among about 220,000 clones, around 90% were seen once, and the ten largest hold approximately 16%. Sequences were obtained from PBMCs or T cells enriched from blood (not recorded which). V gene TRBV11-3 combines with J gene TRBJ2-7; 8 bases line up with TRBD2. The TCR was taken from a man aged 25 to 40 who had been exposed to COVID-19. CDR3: CASSLSGGSYEQYF. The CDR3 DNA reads TGTGCCAGCAGCTTATCGGGGGGGTCCTACGAGCAGTACTTC.